One TCR beta chain is described in this entry. The table lists this clonotype with a few counts. What this receptor recognizes is not known. No much larger clone is present one base from it, and per-base qualities are unavailable. The data originate from a study of blood T cells in healthy people across ages (dated by TCRdb to 2013 to 2016). For the study in its entirety: In model experiments, template switching captured about one uniquely barcoded TCR beta cDNA molecule for every two T cells. Two additional independent replicas of 1 million unique cDNA reads from the same blood draw were analyzed for two donors (one aged 18 to 30 and one aged 80 or older). To avoid experimental bias, donors of different ages were randomly spread across the sequencing lanes. Using deep sequencing normalized with unique cDNA molecular identifiers, the study measured how TCR beta repertoire diversity changes with age. Donors were grouped into four age groups: young (average 16 years), middle-aged (39), aged (over 55) and long-lived (around 80). Paper-wide results and their limitations: Since profiling was done on bulk unsorted PBMCs, naive and antigen-experienced compartments could not be conclusively compared. Compared with the aged group, the long-lived group had more naive CD4+ T cells, fewer expanded clones and increased TCR diversity, suggesting age selection. Estimates of total diversity from one million sequenced T cells were regarded as lower bounds and underestimates. The percentage of naive T cells measured by flow cytometry correlated strongly with observed TCR beta diversity. Because donor CMV infection status was unknown, age-related changes in expanded clonotypes were potentially confounded. As age increased, observed TCR beta diversity per million T cells dropped in a roughly linear way, and a significant reduction was already evident by age 40.

At the junction V is shortened by 3 bases and J by 6 bases; bases outside the gene matches: 11. The CDR3 starts with the cysteine, ends with the phenylalanine, and has 15 residues. The CDR3 DNA has 45 bases and is translated from base 1. As encoded in the germline V gene (reference sequence), CDR1 is SGHKS while CDR2 is YYEKEE. Systemically healthy Caucasian individuals from Russia, around 38 in total and aged 6 to 90 years, were included as donors. Each donor gave 8 to 10 milliliters of peripheral blood, drawn into EDTA-treated Vacutainer tubes. Ficoll-Paque density-gradient centrifugation was used to isolate PBMCs, with at least 7 million per sample. Total RNA was extracted from PBMCs with Trizol reagent, with at least 6 micrograms obtained per sample. The percentages of naive CD45RAhigh/CD27high T cells were determined by flow cytometry on a PBMC aliquot from every donor. Libraries were made using 5' RACE. The reads were generated on an Illumina HiSeq 2500. A second PCR of about 6 to 11 cycles was performed with a sample-barcoded 5' primer and a J-beta primer mix. A unique molecular identifier was introduced onto each TCR beta cDNA molecule by a template-switch 5' adaptor carrying 12 random nucleotides. At least 3 million CDR3-containing paired-end reads were obtained from each sample. First-strand cDNA synthesis was performed from all RNA using the Mint cDNA synthesis kit, with priming by a TRBC-specific oligonucleotide. All cDNA was treated with uracil-DNA glycosylase and then went through a first 18-cycle PCR with the universal primers M1SS and BC2_uni_R. As for the authors' bioinformatics: Normalization of each sample was performed by random selection of 1 million high-quality reads, each carrying a distinct molecular identifier. Reads sharing molecular identifiers were discarded rather than binned into consensus sequences. MiTCR, set to a Q25 quality threshold and the strictest error-elimination algorithm, was used for CDR3 identification, clonotype clustering and error correction. Lower-bound total TCR beta diversity was estimated with a nonparametric unseen species model using Euler transformation. Starting from the raw public reads, TCRdb applied fastp trimming at Q25, assembled clones with MiXCR and retained in-frame beta chains. Rows merge per CDR3 protein into single entries with the most common DNA and genes. The V and J calls were determined by TCRdb, not by the authors. In all, the sample holds roughly 1.7 million distinct CDR3 sequences, and roughly 30% of those were seen once. The ten top clones hold about 11% of the sample.

The specimen was blood. Recombination connected TRBV5-5 to TRBJ2-7; a stretch of 8 junction bases matches TRBD1. This clonotype was sampled from a woman aged 30 to 39 in good health. The CDR3 protein is CASSSARQGIGEQYF. The DNA reads TGTGCCAGCAGCTCCGCCCGACAGGGGATCGGCGAGCAGTACTTC.